This paragraph covers one T cell receptor beta chain sequence. Antigen unknown. The sample is drawn from a study of T cells in localized non-small cell lung cancer. General study findings and limits: The study linked higher blood T cell density to longer overall survival. Uninvolved adjacent lung showed the highest T cell clonality, exceeding tumor.

The germline V gene encodes CDR1 ENHRY and CDR2 SYGVKD. V shed 7 bases and J shed 4 bases, with 18 bases lying between them. CDR3 length equals 15 residues. Sequencing used immunoSEQ multiplex PCR; TCRdb keeps in-frame clones, though not all of them. The data show approximately 28,000 clones, with 80% to 95% seen just once and 3.5% to 5% held by the top ten. The chain combines TRBV10-3 with TRBJ2-3, with D maybe TRBD2 (6 bases). This receptor was taken from a woman aged 35-75 years with stage III lung adenocarcinoma. Sample: peripheral blood mononuclear cells, taken before any cancer treatment. This chain's CDR3 is CAITDAGSVADTQYF. CDR3 bases: TGTGCCATCACTGACGCCGGGAGTGTAGCAGATACGCAGTATTTT.